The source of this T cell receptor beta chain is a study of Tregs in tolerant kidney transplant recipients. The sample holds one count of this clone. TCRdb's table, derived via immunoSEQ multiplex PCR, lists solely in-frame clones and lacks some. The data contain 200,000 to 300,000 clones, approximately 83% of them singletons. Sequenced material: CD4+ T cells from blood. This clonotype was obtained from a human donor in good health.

The CDR3 loop is CATSKVGGQETQYF. The CDR3 DNA reads TGTGCCACCAGCAAGGTGGGAGGACAAGAGACCCAGTACTTC. The rearrangement uses TRBV15 and TRBJ2-5, with D tentatively TRBD2 (6 bases). CDR3 length: 14 residues. Germline-derived CDR1 and CDR2 are LNHNV and YYDKDF (reference sequence). Trimming pared 4 bases from V and 2 bases from J, leaving 11 bases between.